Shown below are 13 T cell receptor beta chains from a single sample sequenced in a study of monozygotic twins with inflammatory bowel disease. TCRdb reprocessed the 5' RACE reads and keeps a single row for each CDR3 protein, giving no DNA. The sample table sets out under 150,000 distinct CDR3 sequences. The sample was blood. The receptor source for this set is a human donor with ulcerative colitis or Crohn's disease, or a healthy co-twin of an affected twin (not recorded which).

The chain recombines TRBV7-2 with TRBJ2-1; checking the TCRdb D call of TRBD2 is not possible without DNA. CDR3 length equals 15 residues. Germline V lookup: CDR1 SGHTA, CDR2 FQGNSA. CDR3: CASSPPGLANGEQFF.

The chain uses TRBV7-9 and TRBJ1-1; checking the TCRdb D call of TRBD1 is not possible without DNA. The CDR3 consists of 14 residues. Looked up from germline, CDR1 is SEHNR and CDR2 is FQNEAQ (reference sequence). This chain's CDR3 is CASTPTAYSTEAFF.

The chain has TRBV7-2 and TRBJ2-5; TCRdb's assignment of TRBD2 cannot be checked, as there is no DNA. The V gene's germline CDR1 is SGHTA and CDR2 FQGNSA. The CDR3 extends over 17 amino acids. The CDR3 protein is CASSYRTSGGFQETQYF.

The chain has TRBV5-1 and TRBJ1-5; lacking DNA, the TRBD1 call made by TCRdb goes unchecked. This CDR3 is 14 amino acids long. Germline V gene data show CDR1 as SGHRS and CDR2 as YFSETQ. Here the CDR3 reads CASSLDRATQPQHF.

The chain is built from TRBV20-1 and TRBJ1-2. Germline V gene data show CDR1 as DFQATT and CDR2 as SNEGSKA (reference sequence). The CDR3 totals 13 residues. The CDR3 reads CRARVGRSYGYTF.

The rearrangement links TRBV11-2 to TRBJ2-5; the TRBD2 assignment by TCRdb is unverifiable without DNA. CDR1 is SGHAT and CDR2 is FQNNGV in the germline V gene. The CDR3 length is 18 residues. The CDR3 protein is CASSLSGLAGGSQETQYF. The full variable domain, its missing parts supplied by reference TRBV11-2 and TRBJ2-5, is EAGVAQSPRYKIIEKRQSVAFWCNPISGHATLYWYQQILGQGPKLLIQFQNNGVVDDSQLPKDRFSAERLKGVDSTLKIQPAKLEDSAVYLCASSLSGLAGGSQETQYFGPGTRLLVL.

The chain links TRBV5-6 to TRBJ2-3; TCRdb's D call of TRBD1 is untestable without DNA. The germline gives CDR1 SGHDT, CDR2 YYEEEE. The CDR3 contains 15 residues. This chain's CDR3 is CASSQWDTYTDTQYF.

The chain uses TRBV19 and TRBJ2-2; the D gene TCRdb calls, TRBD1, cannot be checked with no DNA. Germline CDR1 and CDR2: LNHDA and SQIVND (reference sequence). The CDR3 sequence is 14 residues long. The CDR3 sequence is CASSISGDTGELFF.

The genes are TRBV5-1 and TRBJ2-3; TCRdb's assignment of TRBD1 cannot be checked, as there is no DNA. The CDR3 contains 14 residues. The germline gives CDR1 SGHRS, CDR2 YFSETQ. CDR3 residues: CASSLQTATDTQYF.

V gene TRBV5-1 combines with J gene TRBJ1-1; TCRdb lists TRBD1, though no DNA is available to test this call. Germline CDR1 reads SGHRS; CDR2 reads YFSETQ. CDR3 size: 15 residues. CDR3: CASSLLQGRGTEAFF.

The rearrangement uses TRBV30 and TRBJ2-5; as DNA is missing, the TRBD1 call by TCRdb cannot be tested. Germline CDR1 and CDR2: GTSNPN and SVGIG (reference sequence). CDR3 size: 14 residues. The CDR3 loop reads CAWSRGQGLETQYF.

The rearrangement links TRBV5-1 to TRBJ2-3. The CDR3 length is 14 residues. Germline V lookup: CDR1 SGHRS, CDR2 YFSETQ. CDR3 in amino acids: CASSLASRLDTQYF.

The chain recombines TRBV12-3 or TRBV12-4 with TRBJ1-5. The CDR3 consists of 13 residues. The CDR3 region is CASSLLVDGPQHF.